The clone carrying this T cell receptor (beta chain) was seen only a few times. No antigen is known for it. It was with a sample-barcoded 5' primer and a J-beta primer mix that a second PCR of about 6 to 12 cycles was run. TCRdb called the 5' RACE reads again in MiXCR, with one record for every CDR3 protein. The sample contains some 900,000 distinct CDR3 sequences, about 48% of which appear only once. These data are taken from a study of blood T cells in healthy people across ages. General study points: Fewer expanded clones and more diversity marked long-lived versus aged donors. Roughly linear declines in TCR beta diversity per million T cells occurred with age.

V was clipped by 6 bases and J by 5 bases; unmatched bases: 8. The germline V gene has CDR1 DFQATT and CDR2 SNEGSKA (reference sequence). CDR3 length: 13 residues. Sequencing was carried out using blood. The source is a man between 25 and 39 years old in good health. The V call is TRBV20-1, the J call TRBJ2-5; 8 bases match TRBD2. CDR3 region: CSAPREGDETQYF. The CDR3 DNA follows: TGCAGTGCCCCACGGGAGGGTGATGAGACCCAGTACTTC.